Each of the 2 T cell receptor beta chains below was sequenced from the same sample in a study of cytomegalovirus exposure and HLA in healthy donors. Both 60 Vbeta primers and 13 Jbeta primers went into the PCR. Some clones are missing from TCRdb's copy, which holds only in-frame ones; the method was immunoSEQ multiplex PCR. The data hold 140,000 or so clones, with roughly three fifths observed a single time. The sequenced sample was PBMCs. These TCRs come from a woman aged 60 to 75 in good health and CMV-seronegative.

Comment on this clone: This same CDR3 is encoded by further DNA sequences in the sample. The gene calls are TRBV7-9 and TRBJ2-5; TRBD2 aligns across 10 bases. V trimming: 5 bases; J trimming: 8 bases; junction bases outside the gene matches: 8. This CDR3 has 14 residues. CDR1 is SEHNR and CDR2 is FQNEAQ in the germline V gene (reference sequence). For the CDR3, the DNA is TGTGCCAGCAGCCCCAGCGGGGGGGCAGAAACCCAGTACTTC. As protein: CASSPSGGAETQYF.

The rearrangement links TRBV19 to TRBJ2-2; D is possibly TRBD1 (7 bases). Germline loops: CDR1 LNHDA, CDR2 SQIVND (reference sequence). The CDR3 consists of 14 residues. The V end was cut by 6 bases, the J end by 4 bases, with 12 bases between. The CDR3 loop reads CASSIRGVTGELFF. The CDR3 coding sequence is TGTGCCAGTAGCATCAGGGGGGTCACCGGGGAGCTGTTTTTT. Based on the CDR3 plus reference TRBV19 and TRBJ2-2, the full variable domain is DGGITQSPKYLFRKEGQNVTLSCEQNLNHDAMYWYRQDPGQGLRLIYYSQIVNDFQKGDIAEGYSVSREKKESFPLTVTSAQKNPTAFYLCASSIRGVTGELFFGEGSRLTVL.